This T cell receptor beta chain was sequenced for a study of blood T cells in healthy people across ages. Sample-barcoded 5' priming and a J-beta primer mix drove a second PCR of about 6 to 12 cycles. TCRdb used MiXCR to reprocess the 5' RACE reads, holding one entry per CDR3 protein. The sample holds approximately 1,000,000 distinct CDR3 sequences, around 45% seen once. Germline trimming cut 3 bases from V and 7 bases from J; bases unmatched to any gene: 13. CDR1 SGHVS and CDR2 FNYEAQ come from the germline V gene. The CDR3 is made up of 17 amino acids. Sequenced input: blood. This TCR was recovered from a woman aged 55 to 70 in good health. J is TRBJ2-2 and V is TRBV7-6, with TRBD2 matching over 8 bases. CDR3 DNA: TGTGCCAGCAGCTTTGACCTAGCGGGCCCCCGGGGCGGGGAGCTGTTTTTT. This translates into CASSFDLAGPRGGELFF.